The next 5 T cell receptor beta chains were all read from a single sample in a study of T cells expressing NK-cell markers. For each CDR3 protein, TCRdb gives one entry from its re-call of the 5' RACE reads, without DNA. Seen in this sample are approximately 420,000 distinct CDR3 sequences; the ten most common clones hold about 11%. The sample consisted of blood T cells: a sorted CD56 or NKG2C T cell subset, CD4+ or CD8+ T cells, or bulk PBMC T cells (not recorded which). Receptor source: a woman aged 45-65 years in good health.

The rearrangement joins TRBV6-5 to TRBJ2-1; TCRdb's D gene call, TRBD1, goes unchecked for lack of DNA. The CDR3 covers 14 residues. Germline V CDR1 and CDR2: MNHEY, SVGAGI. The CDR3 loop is CASSRGESYNEQFF.

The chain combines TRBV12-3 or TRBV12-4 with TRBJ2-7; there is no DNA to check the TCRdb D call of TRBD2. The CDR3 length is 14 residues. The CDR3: CASSFVGGGGEQYF.

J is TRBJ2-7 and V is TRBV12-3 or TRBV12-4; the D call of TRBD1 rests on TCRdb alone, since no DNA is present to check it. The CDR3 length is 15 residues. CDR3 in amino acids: CASSLTGYLSYEQYF.

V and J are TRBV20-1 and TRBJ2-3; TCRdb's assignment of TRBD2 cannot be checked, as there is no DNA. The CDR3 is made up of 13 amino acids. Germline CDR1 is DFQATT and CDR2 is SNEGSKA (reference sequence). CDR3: CRGTSSSTDTQYF.

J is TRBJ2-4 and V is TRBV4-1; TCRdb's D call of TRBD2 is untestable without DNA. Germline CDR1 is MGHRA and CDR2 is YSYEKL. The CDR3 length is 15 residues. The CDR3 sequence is CASSLGGSGSYIQYF.